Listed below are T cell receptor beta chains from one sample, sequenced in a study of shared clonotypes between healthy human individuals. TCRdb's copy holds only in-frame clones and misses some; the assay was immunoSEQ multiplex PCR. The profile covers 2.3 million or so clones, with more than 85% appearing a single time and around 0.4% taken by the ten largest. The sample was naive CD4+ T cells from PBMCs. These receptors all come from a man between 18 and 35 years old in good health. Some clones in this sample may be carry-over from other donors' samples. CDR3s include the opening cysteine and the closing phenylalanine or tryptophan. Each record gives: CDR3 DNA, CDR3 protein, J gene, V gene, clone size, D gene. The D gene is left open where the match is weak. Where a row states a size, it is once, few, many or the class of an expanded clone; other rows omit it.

cdr3_nt: TGTGCCAGCAGCGGGAGAGCGTACAATGAGCAGTTCTTC; cdr3_aa: CASSGRAYNEQFF; j_call: TRBJ2-1; v_call: TRBV27; clone_size: .; d_call: .
cdr3_nt: TGTGCCAGCAGTTATCGCCAGGCCCGAGGGAATCAGCCCCAGCATTTT; cdr3_aa: CASSYRQARGNQPQHF; j_call: TRBJ1-5; v_call: TRBV6-6; clone_size: .; d_call: .
cdr3_nt: TGCAGCGTCAAGCTTAGCGGGAGGAATGGCGAGCAGTACTTC; cdr3_aa: CSVKLSGRNGEQYF; j_call: TRBJ2-7; v_call: TRBV29-1; clone_size: .; d_call: TRBD2
cdr3_nt: TGCGCCAGCAGCCCACCAGGGGGCGCGGGAGGCATTCAGTACTTC; cdr3_aa: CASSPPGGAGGIQYF; j_call: TRBJ2-4; v_call: TRBV5-1; clone_size: .; d_call: .
cdr3_nt: TGCGCCAGCAGCTTGACCGGGACAAGCTCCTACAATGAGCAGTTCTTC; cdr3_aa: CASSLTGTSSYNEQFF; j_call: TRBJ2-1; v_call: TRBV5-1; clone_size: .; d_call: .
cdr3_nt: TGTGCCAGCAGTGAACGGTATAGGGGGAAAGGGGACGAGCAGTACTTC; cdr3_aa: CASSERYRGKGDEQYF; j_call: TRBJ2-7; v_call: TRBV6-1; clone_size: .; d_call: .
cdr3_nt: TGTGCCAGCAGTTTATCTAACAGGGTGGACACTGAAGCTTTCTTT; cdr3_aa: CASSLSNRVDTEAFF; j_call: TRBJ1-1; v_call: TRBV27; clone_size: .; d_call: .
cdr3_nt: TGTGCCTGGAGTGCCGACCGGGGGCCCTCGAATCAGCCCCAGCATTTT; cdr3_aa: CAWSADRGPSNQPQHF; j_call: TRBJ1-5; v_call: TRBV30; clone_size: .; d_call: .
cdr3_nt: TGTGCCAGCAGCTTATTGTCAACTAACACTGAAGCTTTCTTT; cdr3_aa: CASSLLSTNTEAFF; j_call: TRBJ1-1; v_call: TRBV7-9; clone_size: .; d_call: .
cdr3_nt: TGTGCCAGCAGCTTGGAGGGACTAGCATACAATGAGCAGTTCTTC; cdr3_aa: CASSLEGLAYNEQFF; j_call: TRBJ2-1; v_call: TRBV5-4; clone_size: .; d_call: TRBD2
cdr3_nt: TGTGCCAGCAGTGAAGCAGGCATAAACTACGAGCAGTACTTC; cdr3_aa: CASSEAGINYEQYF; j_call: TRBJ2-7; v_call: TRBV6-1; clone_size: .; d_call: .
cdr3_nt: TGTGCCAGCTCACCAATAAGAACTGAAGCTTTCTTT; cdr3_aa: CASSPIRTEAFF; j_call: TRBJ1-1; v_call: TRBV18; clone_size: .; d_call: .
cdr3_nt: TGTGCCAGCAGTTACTCGATCTATGGCCACTCTGAAGCTTTCTTT; cdr3_aa: CASSYSIYGHSEAFF; j_call: TRBJ1-1; v_call: TRBV6-5; clone_size: once; d_call: .
cdr3_nt: TGCAGCGTTCTATACAGGACCTCCTACGAGCAGTACTTC; cdr3_aa: CSVLYRTSYEQYF; j_call: TRBJ2-7; v_call: TRBV29-1; clone_size: .; d_call: .
cdr3_nt: TGTGCCAGTGGACTAGCGGGAGGGGAGACCCAGTACTTC; cdr3_aa: CASGLAGGETQYF; j_call: TRBJ2-5; v_call: TRBV19; clone_size: .; d_call: TRBD2
cdr3_nt: TGTGCCAGCAGTCGGACAGGGGGATCTTATGGCTACACCTTC; cdr3_aa: CASSRTGGSYGYTF; j_call: TRBJ1-2; v_call: TRBV6-5; clone_size: .; d_call: TRBD1
cdr3_nt: TGTGCCAGCAGCCAACCCCCGGGTCCACGTTCGTACAATGAGCAGTTCTTC; cdr3_aa: CASSQPPGPRSYNEQFF; j_call: TRBJ2-1; v_call: TRBV16; clone_size: .; d_call: .
cdr3_nt: TGTGCCAGCAGTTCTCGGGGTTACGAGCAGTACTTC; cdr3_aa: CASSSRGYEQYF; j_call: TRBJ2-7; v_call: TRBV28; clone_size: .; d_call: .
cdr3_nt: TGTGCCAGCAGTTTTGGCGGGGGCTATGGCTACACCTTC; cdr3_aa: CASSFGGGYGYTF; j_call: TRBJ1-2; v_call: TRBV28; clone_size: .; d_call: .
cdr3_nt: TGTGCCAGCAGCTCCGGCGACCGCTGGACCCACGAGCAGTACTTC; cdr3_aa: CASSSGDRWTHEQYF; j_call: TRBJ2-7; v_call: TRBV7-9; clone_size: .; d_call: .
cdr3_nt: TGTGCCAGCAGCCCCGGGACTAGCGGGGCCTACGAGCAGTACTTC; cdr3_aa: CASSPGTSGAYEQYF; j_call: TRBJ2-7; v_call: TRBV7-7; clone_size: .; d_call: TRBD2